The 8 T cell receptor beta chains below come from one sample, sequenced in a study of blood T cell repertoires in COVID-19 (TCRdb year 2020). Library prep was done by the immunoSEQ multiplex PCR assay. The table was pulled from immuneACCESS by TCRdb, which kept in-frame rearrangements only. Such tables lose some clones; where checked, under half of the loss comes from unresolved V genes, and the rest has no known cause. The sample table contains about 140,000 clones; only one count was recorded for roughly 85% of them. Over 2.5% of the sample is held by the ten biggest clonotypes. Source material: peripheral blood. Receptor source: a human donor with acute or convalescent COVID-19. The donor label of this sample is uncertain.

The chain joins TRBV2 to TRBJ2-3; 9 bases fit TRBD2. Trimming removed 4 bases from V and 1 base from J; junction bases left unmatched: 0. The germline V gene encodes CDR1 SNHLY and CDR2 FYNNEI. The CDR3 runs to 14 residues. CDR3 coding DNA: TGTGCCAGCAGTGGCGGGAGGGGCACAGATACGCAGTATTTT. Its translation: CASSGGRGTDTQYF.

Here the CDR3 DNA reads TGTGCCAGCAGCCAATCTGGACAGGGGGGACCACAGGGGCAGTTCTTC. This gives the protein CASSQSGQGGPQGQFF. The chain combines TRBV7-9 with TRBJ2-1; 10 bases align to TRBD1. Germline V CDR1 and CDR2: SEHNR, FQNEAQ (reference sequence). The CDR3 extends over 16 amino acids. V lost 5 bases, J lost 12 bases, and 16 bases stayed unmatched.

The chain joins TRBV5-4 to TRBJ2-2, with D possibly TRBD1 on 6 matching bases. Germline V gene sequence: CDR1 SGHNT, CDR2 YYREEE (reference sequence). Deletions cut 4 bases from V and 6 bases from J, with 16 bases between. CDR3 length equals 15 residues. CDR3 protein: CASSRGQTDSGELFF. The CDR3 DNA reads TGTGCCAGCAGCCGGGGACAAACGGATTCCGGGGAGCTGTTTTTT. The full variable domain, its missing parts supplied by reference TRBV5-4 and TRBJ2-2, is ETGVTQSPTHLIKTRGQQVTLRCSSQSGHNTVSWYQQALGQGPQFIFQYYREEENGRGNFPPRFSGLQFPNYSSELNVNALELDDSALYLCASSRGQTDSGELFFGEGSRLTVL.

The chain recombines TRBV10-3 with TRBJ1-2, with TRBD1 matching 12 bases. Looked up from germline, CDR1 is ENHRY and CDR2 is SYGVKD. V shed 6 bases, J shed 6 bases, and the junction held 8 bases outside the gene matches. The CDR3 covers 15 residues. CDR3 coding DNA: TGTGCCATCAGCCCCGGTGGGACAGGGGGCAATGGCTACACCTTC. This codes for CAISPGGTGGNGYTF.

This clone was found once. One end of the junction does not line up with germline, which may come from a read error. The chain uses TRBV7-7 and TRBJ2-5, with TRBD2 matching over 16 bases. Germline V gene data show CDR1 as SSHAT and CDR2 as FNYEAQ (reference sequence). CDR3 length: 18 amino acids. The CDR3 region has the DNA TGTGCTAGCAGCCTGGGACTAGCGGGGGGGCCGCGGCAAGAGACCCAGTACTTC. The encoded protein is CASSLGLAGGPRQETQYF.

This rearrangement joins TRBV12-5 to TRBJ1-2, with TRBD1 as a possible D gene (6 bases). This CDR3 is 15 amino acids long. Trimming took off 2 bases at V and 6 bases at J, with 16 bases between the two ends. The V gene's germline CDR1 is LGHNT and CDR2 FRNRAP. CDR3 DNA: TGTGCTAGTGGTTTGCTCGACAGGCCTTCAAATGGCTACACCTTC. Amino acid sequence: CASGLLDRPSNGYTF.

This chain joins TRBV14 and TRBJ2-3; TRBD2 matches at 8 bases. V trimming: 4 bases; J trimming: 5 bases; junction bases outside the gene matches: 11. The germline CDR1 and CDR2 sequences are SGHDN and FVKESK. The CDR3 has 16 residues. For the CDR3, the DNA is TGTGCCAGCAGCCTCGGTTGGATAGCGGGATTAGATACGCAGTATTTT. It is translated as CASSLGWIAGLDTQYF.

The chain's CDR3 is CASSPGTGDAPNQPQHF. In DNA, the CDR3 is TGCGCCAGCAGCCCCGGGACAGGGGATGCCCCCAATCAGCCCCAGCATTTT. The chain employs TRBV4-3 and TRBJ1-5; 10 bases match TRBD1. The CDR3 has 17 amino acids. Germline CDR1 reads LGHNA; CDR2 reads YSLEER. The junction had 9 bases not matched to a gene; V was cut back by 4 bases and J by 3 bases.